This T cell receptor beta chain stems from a study of T cell changes during pregnancy in multiple sclerosis. The repertoire was sequenced with immunoSEQ multiplex PCR; TCRdb's copy has only in-frame clones and lacks some. The table lists around 81,000 clones, over 85% of them singletons, with roughly 3.3% in the top ten. Germline CDR1 reads SQVTM; CDR2 reads ANQGSEA. Trimming pared 5 bases from V and 2 bases from J, leaving 12 bases between. This CDR3 spans 13 amino acids. The gene calls are TRBV29-1 and TRBJ2-5, with D tentatively TRBD1 (6 bases). This receptor was obtained from a female donor in good health, enrolled as a control in a pregnancy study. Sequences were derived from peripheral blood, sampled after pregnancy. In DNA, the CDR3 is TGCAGCGTTAAAACGGGACAACAAGAGACCCAGTACTTC. Its protein product is CSVKTGQQETQYF.